One and the same sample provided the 12 T cell receptor beta chains below, sequenced in a study of T cells after yellow fever vaccination. TCRdb fed the 5' RACE reads into MiXCR, producing one record per CDR3 protein. Of 130,000 or so distinct CDR3 sequences in the sample, 12% to 15% are singletons; the top ten hold about 40%. The sample in question was CD8+ T cells sorted from PBMCs, obtained 5 days after the yellow fever booster vaccination. The receptors shown here come from a man aged 18-30 years who received the YFV17D yellow fever vaccine.

V is TRBV12-3 or TRBV12-4 and J is TRBJ2-1, with TRBD1 identical over 10 bases. V trimming: 6 bases; J trimming: 7 bases; junction bases outside the gene matches: 3. The CDR3 has 13 amino acids. In DNA form, the CDR3 reads TGTGCCAGCAGCGCGGACAGGGGGAATGAGCAGTTCTTC. Translation gives CASSADRGNEQFF.

The genes are TRBV24-1 and TRBJ2-1; 9 bases are shared with TRBD2. The V gene's germline CDR1 is KGHDR and CDR2 SFDVKD. The CDR3 has 14 amino acids. Losses at the gene ends were 4 bases for V and 6 bases for J; bases not matched to a gene: 3. DNA for the CDR3: TGTGCCACCAGTGACGCGGGGGGGCCCAATGAGCAGTTCTTC. As protein: CATSDAGGPNEQFF.

The chain employs TRBV12-3 or TRBV12-4 and TRBJ2-1; tentatively, D is TRBD2 (6 bases). V shed 6 bases and J shed 8 bases, with 20 bases lying between them. CDR3 length equals 15 residues. The DNA of the CDR3 is TGTGCCAGCAGCTGGAGGGTAGCGGCACAGGATGAGCAGTTCTTC. This sequence encodes CASSWRVAAQDEQFF.

This clonotype has just a few counts. J is TRBJ2-1 and V is TRBV6-5, with TRBD2 identical over 8 bases. The V and J ends lost 4 bases and 8 bases, in that order; junction bases with no gene match: 10. There are 15 residues in the CDR3. Germline V gene data show CDR1 as MNHEY and CDR2 as SVGAGI. CDR3 region: CASSSPGTSSYEQFF. For the CDR3, the DNA is TGTGCCAGCAGTTCGCCCGGGACTAGTAGCTATGAGCAGTTCTTC.

The chain combines TRBV7-9 with TRBJ2-1; D possibly corresponds to TRBD1 (5 bases). Trimming pared 5 bases from V and 8 bases from J, leaving 16 bases between. This CDR3 has 14 residues. Germline V gene sequence: CDR1 SEHNR, CDR2 FQNEAQ (reference sequence). This chain's CDR3 is CASSQPTDWDEQFF. In nucleotides, the CDR3 is TGTGCCAGCAGCCAACCGACAGACTGGGATGAGCAGTTCTTC.

This chain links TRBV19 with TRBJ2-1; 8 bases agree with TRBD1. CDR1 is LNHDA and CDR2 is SQIVND in the germline V gene (reference sequence). Trimming removed 10 bases from V and 8 bases from J; junction bases left unmatched: 13. The CDR3 runs to 14 residues. This CDR3 reads CATDRTGLLDEQFF. DNA for the CDR3: TGTGCCACAGACCGGACAGGGCTTTTGGATGAGCAGTTCTTC.

This clonotype was counted only a few times. The rearrangement links TRBV7-9 to TRBJ2-5; D uncertain. This CDR3 region has 13 residues. The V end lost 5 bases, the J end lost 3 bases, and 10 bases lay between the germline ends. Per the germline V gene, CDR1 is SEHNR and CDR2 is FQNEAQ (reference sequence). The CDR3 region has the DNA TGTGCCAGCAGCCTGGGTGACGAAGAGACCCAGTACTTC. Residues: CASSLGDEETQYF.

The chain carries TRBV29-1 and TRBJ2-3; D remains unclear. The V end was cut by 5 bases, the J end by 5 bases, with 14 bases between. Germline CDR1 reads SQVTM; CDR2 reads ANQGSEA. The CDR3 spans 13 residues. As DNA, the CDR3 is TGCAGCGTTTTCCCCGCCATGAGAGATACGCAGTATTTT. It codes for CSVFPAMRDTQYF.

This chain connects TRBV6-2 or TRBV6-3 to TRBJ2-1; no reliable D call. Trimming took 6 bases from V and 6 from J, leaving 9 bases between them. The CDR3 is 12 residues long. The germline gives CDR1 MNHEY, CDR2 SVGEGT. CDR3 nucleotide sequence: TGTGCCAGCAGATGGTTCGGCAATGAGCAGTTCTTC. This gives the protein CASRWFGNEQFF.

This rearrangement joins TRBV12-5 to TRBJ2-3; 10 bases are a match to TRBD2. The V segment lost 8 bases and the J segment 3 bases; nucleotides outside the gene matches: 8. The CDR3 is 15 amino acids. The germline CDR1 and CDR2 sequences are LGHNT and FRNRAP. The CDR3 DNA reads as TGTGCTAGTCTTTTTAGCGGGGGGTATACAGATACGCAGTATTTT. Translation gives CASLFSGGYTDTQYF.

The V and J genes are TRBV7-2 and TRBJ2-3, with 9 bases identical to TRBD2. In germline, CDR1 is SGHTA, CDR2 FQGNSA. The CDR3 covers 17 residues. V shed 5 bases, J shed 2 bases, and the junction held 11 bases outside the gene matches. This CDR3 is CASSPLGRGGPTDTQYF. The CDR3 DNA reads TGTGCCAGCAGCCCCCTTGGGCGGGGGGGCCCCACAGATACGCAGTATTTT.

This clonotype occurred a few times. The chain employs TRBV12-5 and TRBJ2-2, with TRBD1 matching over 7 bases. Looked up from germline, CDR1 is LGHNT and CDR2 is FRNRAP. V gave up 1 base and J gave up 7 bases; unmatched junction bases: 9. The CDR3 is 16 residues long. The CDR3 sequence is CASGLATGSPHGELFF. In nucleotides, the CDR3 is TGTGCTAGTGGTTTGGCGACAGGGTCCCCCCACGGGGAGCTGTTTTTT.